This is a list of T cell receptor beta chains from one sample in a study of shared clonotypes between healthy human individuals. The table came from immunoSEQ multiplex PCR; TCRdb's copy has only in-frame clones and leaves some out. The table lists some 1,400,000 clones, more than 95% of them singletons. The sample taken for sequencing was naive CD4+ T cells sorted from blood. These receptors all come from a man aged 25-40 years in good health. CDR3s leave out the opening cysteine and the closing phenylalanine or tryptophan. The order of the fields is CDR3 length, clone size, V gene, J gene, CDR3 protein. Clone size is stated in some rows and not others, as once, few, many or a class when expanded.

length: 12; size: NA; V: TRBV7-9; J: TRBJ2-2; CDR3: ASSLTGNTGELF
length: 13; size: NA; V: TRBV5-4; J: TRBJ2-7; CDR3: ASSPATGQSYEQY
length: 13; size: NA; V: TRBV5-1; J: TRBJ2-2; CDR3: ASSRTSGETGELF
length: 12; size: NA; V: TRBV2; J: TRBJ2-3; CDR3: ASREAGGTDTQY
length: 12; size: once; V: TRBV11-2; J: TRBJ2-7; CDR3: ASSLTDPSYEQY
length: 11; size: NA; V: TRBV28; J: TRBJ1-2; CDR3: ASSLEALGGYT
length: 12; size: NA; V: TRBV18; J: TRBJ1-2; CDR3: ASSPTSGTHGYT
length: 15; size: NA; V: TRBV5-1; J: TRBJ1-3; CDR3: ASSLRGGSVSGNTIY
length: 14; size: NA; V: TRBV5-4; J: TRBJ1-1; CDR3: ASSLDLGRGSAEAF
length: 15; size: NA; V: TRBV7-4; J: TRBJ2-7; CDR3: ASSLRVRAGEAYEQY
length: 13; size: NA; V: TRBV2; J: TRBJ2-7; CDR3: ASKSERSSSYEQY
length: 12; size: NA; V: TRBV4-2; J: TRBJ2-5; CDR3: ASSHSDSQETQY
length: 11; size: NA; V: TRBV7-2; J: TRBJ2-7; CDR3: ASSLTRTYEQY